These T cell receptor beta chains were read from a single sample in a study of shared clonotypes between healthy human individuals. Only in-frame clones appear in the TCRdb table, and some are missing; sequencing was by immunoSEQ multiplex PCR. The table lists roughly 500,000 clones, approximately 95% of them singletons. Material for sequencing was naive CD4+ T cells sorted from blood. Receptors originate from a woman aged 25 to 45 in good health. CDR3s include the opening cysteine and the closing phenylalanine or tryptophan. The order of the fields is CDR3 protein, V gene, J gene.

CDR3: CASSLAEFSGANVLTF
V: TRBV28
J: TRBJ2-6

CDR3: CASSPSRGNDEQYF
V: TRBV18
J: TRBJ2-7

CDR3: CASSRGTSGSILETQYF
V: TRBV28
J: TRBJ2-5

CDR3: CASRTQGRLGYGYTF
V: TRBV28
J: TRBJ1-2

CDR3: CASSLAAREGNEQFF
V: TRBV5-6
J: TRBJ2-1

CDR3: CASSYSGASSGTEAFF
V: TRBV6-6
J: TRBJ1-1

CDR3: CARRVAGGPNTGELFF
V: TRBV2
J: TRBJ2-2

CDR3: CASSPSTGELFF
V: TRBV18
J: TRBJ2-2

CDR3: CASSTNPPQEEAFF
V: TRBV5-1
J: TRBJ1-1

CDR3: CASSRGGSSYTQYF
V: TRBV27
J: TRBJ2-3

CDR3: CASSLPRQHNSPLHF
V: TRBV28
J: TRBJ1-6

CDR3: CASSRAAGGPGDTQYF
V: TRBV5-4
J: TRBJ2-3

CDR3: CAITNELNTEAFF
V: TRBV10-3
J: TRBJ1-1

CDR3: CASSPTAGGAQPQHF
V: TRBV7-6
J: TRBJ1-5

CDR3: CASSLQGDTEAFF
V: TRBV7-9
J: TRBJ1-1

CDR3: CASSSLHGVWGNQPQHF
V: TRBV27
J: TRBJ1-5

CDR3: CASSNGVASNTEAFF
V: TRBV7-3
J: TRBJ1-1

CDR3: CASSSQASSYNEQFF
V: TRBV7-2
J: TRBJ2-1

CDR3: CASSPQGFGTEAFF
V: TRBV6-5
J: TRBJ1-1

CDR3: CAWRLNDSPGANVLTF
V: TRBV30
J: TRBJ2-6